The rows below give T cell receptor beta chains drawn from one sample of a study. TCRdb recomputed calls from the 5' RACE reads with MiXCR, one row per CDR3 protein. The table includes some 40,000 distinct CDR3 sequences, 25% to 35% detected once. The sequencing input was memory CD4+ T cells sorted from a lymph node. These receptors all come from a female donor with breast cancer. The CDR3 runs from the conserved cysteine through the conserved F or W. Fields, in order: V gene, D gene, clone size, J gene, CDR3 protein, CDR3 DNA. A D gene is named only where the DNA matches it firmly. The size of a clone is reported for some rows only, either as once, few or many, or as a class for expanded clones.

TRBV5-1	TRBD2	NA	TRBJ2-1	CASSLVSGGYNEQFF	TGCGCCAGCAGCTTGGTGAGCGGGGGGTACAATGAGCAGTTCTTC
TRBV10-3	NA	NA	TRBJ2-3	CAISRTGGEDTQYF	TGTGCCATCAGTCGGACGGGGGGCGAGGATACGCAGTATTTT
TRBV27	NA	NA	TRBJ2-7	CASNPRREPYEQYF	TGTGCCAGCAACCCACGGCGGGAACCCTACGAGCAGTACTTC
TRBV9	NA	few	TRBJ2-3	CASSVDSNQLDTQYF	TGTGCCAGCAGCGTAGATTCTAACCAACTAGATACGCAGTATTTT
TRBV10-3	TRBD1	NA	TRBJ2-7	CAISETGQSVREQYF	TGTGCCATCAGTGAAACGGGACAGTCAGTTCGGGAGCAGTACTTC
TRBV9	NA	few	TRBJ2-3	CASSARQGGWDTQYF	TGTGCCAGCAGCGCCCGACAGGGAGGTTGGGATACGCAGTATTTT
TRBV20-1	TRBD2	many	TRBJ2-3	CSAARGDSSTDTQYF	TGCAGTGCTGCGCGGGGGGACTCTAGCACAGATACGCAGTATTTT
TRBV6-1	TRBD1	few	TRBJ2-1	CASSKPGQGTYEQFF	TGTGCCAGCAGTAAACCGGGACAGGGTACTTATGAGCAGTTCTTC
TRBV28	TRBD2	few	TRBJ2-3	CASSASGGTDTQYF	TGTGCCAGCAGTGCTAGCGGGGGCACAGATACGCAGTATTTT
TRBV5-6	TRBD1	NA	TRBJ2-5	CASSLEGQGVQETQYF	TGTGCCAGCAGCTTGGAGGGACAGGGGGTCCAAGAGACCCAGTACTTC
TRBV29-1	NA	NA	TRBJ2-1	CSVVQGLIGNEQFF	TGCAGCGTTGTACAGGGTCTTATTGGGAATGAGCAGTTCTTC
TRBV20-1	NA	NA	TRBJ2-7	CSAREESEQYF	TGCAGTGCTAGAGAGGAAAGCGAGCAGTACTTC
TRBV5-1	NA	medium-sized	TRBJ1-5	CASSLEGQNNQPQHF	TGCGCCAGCAGCTTGGAAGGACAGAACAATCAGCCCCAGCATTTT
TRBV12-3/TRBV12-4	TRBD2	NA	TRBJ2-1	CASGSFSGSSYNEQFF	TGTGCCAGCGGTTCCTTTAGCGGGAGCTCCTACAATGAGCAGTTCTTC
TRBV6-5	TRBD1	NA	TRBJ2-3	CASSQGTEVSEDTQYF	TGTGCCAGCAGTCAAGGGACAGAGGTTTCGGAGGATACGCAGTATTTT
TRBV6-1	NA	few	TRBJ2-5	CASRQHGQLQETQYF	TGTGCCAGCAGGCAGCATGGACAGTTACAAGAGACCCAGTACTTC
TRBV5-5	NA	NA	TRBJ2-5	CASSLEEGYQETQYF	TGTGCCAGCAGCTTGGAGGAGGGGTACCAAGAGACCCAGTACTTC
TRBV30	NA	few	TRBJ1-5	CAWTSGTHSNQPQHF	TGTGCCTGGACTTCCGGGACACATAGCAATCAGCCCCAGCATTTT
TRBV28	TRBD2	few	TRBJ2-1	CASSPSSGRARLNEQFF	TGTGCCAGCAGTCCCTCGAGCGGGAGGGCTAGGCTGAATGAGCAGTTCTTC
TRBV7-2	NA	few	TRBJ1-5	CASSLVDRSNQPQHF	TGTGCCAGCAGCTTAGTAGATCGCTCCAATCAGCCCCAGCATTTT
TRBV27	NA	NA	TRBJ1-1	CATLSLAEAFF	TGTGCCACCTTATCCCTGGCAGAAGCTTTCTTT
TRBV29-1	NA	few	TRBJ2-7	CSARDISSYEQYF	TGCAGCGCTCGGGACATCTCCTCCTACGAGCAGTACTTC
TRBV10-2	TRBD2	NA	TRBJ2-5	CASSEPAGGQETQYF	TGCGCCAGCAGTGAACCAGCGGGAGGCCAAGAGACCCAGTACTTC
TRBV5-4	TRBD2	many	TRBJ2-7	CASSLESIAGGREQYF	TGTGCCAGCAGCTTGGAGTCGATAGCGGGAGGGCGCGAGCAGTACTTC
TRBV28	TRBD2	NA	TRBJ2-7	CASTSLAGTNYEQYF	TGTGCCAGTACCTCCCTGGCCGGGACTAACTACGAGCAGTACTTC
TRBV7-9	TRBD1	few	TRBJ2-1	CASSRGQGITYNEQFF	TGTGCCAGCAGCCGAGGACAGGGCATCACCTACAATGAGCAGTTCTTC
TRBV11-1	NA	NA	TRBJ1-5	CASGFDRHGGNQPQHF	TGTGCCAGCGGCTTCGACCGGCACGGGGGCAATCAGCCCCAGCATTTT
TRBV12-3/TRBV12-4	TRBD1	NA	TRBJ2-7	CASEPGTGYEQYF	TGTGCCAGCGAACCGGGGACAGGCTACGAGCAGTACTTC
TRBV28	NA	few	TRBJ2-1	CASSPPSGPGSYNEQFF	TGTGCCAGCAGTCCCCCCTCTGGGCCGGGCTCCTACAATGAGCAGTTCTTC
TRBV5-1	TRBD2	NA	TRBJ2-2	CASSLRSSGRDTGELFF	TGCGCCAGCAGCTTGAGGTCTAGCGGCCGGGACACCGGGGAGCTGTTTTTT
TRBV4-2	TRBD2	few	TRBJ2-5	CASSQERGGEETQYF	TGTGCCAGCAGCCAAGAGCGGGGGGGCGAAGAGACCCAGTACTTT
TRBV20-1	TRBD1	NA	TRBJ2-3	CSPYDRASDTQYF	TGCAGTCCTTATGACAGGGCGTCAGATACGCAGTATTTT
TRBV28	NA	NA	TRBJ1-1	CATARDTEAFF	TGTGCCACCGCCCGGGACACTGAAGCTTTCTTT
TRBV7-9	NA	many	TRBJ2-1	CASSEDHSYNEQFF	TGTGCCAGCAGCGAGGACCACTCCTACAATGAGCAGTTCTTC
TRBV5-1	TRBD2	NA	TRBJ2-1	CASSLAASGNEQFF	TGCGCCAGCAGCTTGGCGGCTAGCGGGAATGAGCAGTTCTTC
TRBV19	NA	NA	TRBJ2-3	CASSIRSVPTSTDTQYF	TGTGCCAGTAGTATAAGGTCTGTCCCTACTAGCACAGATACGCAGTATTTT
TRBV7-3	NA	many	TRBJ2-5	CASSFSGTETQYF	TGTGCCAGCAGCTTCTCAGGGACGGAGACCCAGTACTTC
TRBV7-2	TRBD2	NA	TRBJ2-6	CASSLAAGRAVVLTF	TGTGCCAGCAGCTTAGCGGCAGGGAGGGCTGTCGTCCTGACTTTC
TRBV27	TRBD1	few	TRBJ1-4	CASSAGTATNEKLFF	TGTGCCAGCAGTGCCGGGACAGCCACTAATGAAAAACTGTTTTTT
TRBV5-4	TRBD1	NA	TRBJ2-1	CASRGGRGPGDEQFF	TGTGCCAGCCGGGGTGGCAGGGGGCCTGGGGATGAGCAGTTCTTC
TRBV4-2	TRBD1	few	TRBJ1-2	CASSQPSGVDRGYGYTF	TGTGCCAGCAGCCAACCGTCCGGGGTGGACAGGGGATATGGCTACACCTTC
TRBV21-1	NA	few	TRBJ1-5	CASSDLYETGNQPQHF	TGTGCCAGCAGCGACCTCTACGAGACGGGCAATCAGCCCCAGCATTTT
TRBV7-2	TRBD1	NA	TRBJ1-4	CASSRQGSNEKLFF	TGTGCCAGCAGCCGACAGGGTTCTAATGAAAAACTGTTTTTT
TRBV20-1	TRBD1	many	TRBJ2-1	CSAEEPGQGSDEQFF	TGCAGTGCCGAAGAACCGGGACAGGGATCCGATGAGCAGTTCTTC
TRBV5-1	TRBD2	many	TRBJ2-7	CASSLGGGPYEQYF	TGCGCCAGCAGCTTGGGCGGGGGGCCCTACGAGCAGTACTTC
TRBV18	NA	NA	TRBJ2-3	CASSPSPGESTDTQYF	TGTGCCAGCTCACCATCTCCAGGGGAAAGCACAGATACGCAGTATTTT
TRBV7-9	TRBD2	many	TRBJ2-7	CASSLRRTSGSANEQYF	TGTGCCAGCAGCTTACGTCGAACTAGCGGGAGTGCGAACGAGCAGTACTTC
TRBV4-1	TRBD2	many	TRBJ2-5	CASSPRAIAGGQETQYF	TGCGCCAGCAGCCCAAGGGCGATAGCGGGGGGGCAAGAGACCCAGTACTTC
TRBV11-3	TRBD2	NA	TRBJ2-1	CASSLSRGVNEQFF	TGTGCCAGCAGCTTATCCCGGGGGGTGAATGAGCAGTTCTTC
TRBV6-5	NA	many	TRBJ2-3	CASSYAGTQGDTQYF	TGTGCCAGCAGTTACGCAGGGACACAGGGAGATACGCAGTATTTT
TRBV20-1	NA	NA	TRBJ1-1	CSARPVPVAFF	TGCAGTGCTAGGCCCGTTCCAGTAGCTTTCTTT
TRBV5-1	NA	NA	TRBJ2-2	CASSLEIIGYGTTGELFF	TGCGCCAGCAGCTTGGAGATAATAGGGTACGGGACCACCGGGGAGCTGTTTTTT
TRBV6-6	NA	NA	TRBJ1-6	CASEPRRSSYNSPLHF	TGTGCCAGCGAGCCCCGGAGGAGCTCCTATAATTCACCCCTCCACTTT
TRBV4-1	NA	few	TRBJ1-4	CASSPTVFNEKLFF	TGCGCCAGCAGCCCGACAGTGTTTAATGAAAAACTGTTTTTT
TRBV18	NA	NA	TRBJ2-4	CASSPPQSAKNIQYF	TGTGCCAGCTCACCACCACAGTCAGCCAAAAACATTCAGTACTTC
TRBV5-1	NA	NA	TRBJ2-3	CASRVAGWADTQYF	TGCGCCAGCAGGGTGGCAGGGTGGGCAGATACGCAGTATTTT
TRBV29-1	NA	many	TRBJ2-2	CSVEGTGTDPPGELFF	TGCAGCGTTGAAGGTACAGGAACAGACCCGCCCGGGGAGCTGTTTTTT
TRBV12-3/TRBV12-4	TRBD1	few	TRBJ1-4	CASRSGTVNEKLFF	TGTGCCAGCAGGAGCGGGACAGTTAATGAAAAACTGTTTTTT
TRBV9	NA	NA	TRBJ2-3	CASSVGVADTQYF	TGTGCCAGCAGCGTAGGTGTGGCAGATACGCAGTATTTT
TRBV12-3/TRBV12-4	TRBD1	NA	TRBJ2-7	CASSSVPTGQGIYEQYF	TGTGCCAGCAGTTCGGTTCCAACGGGACAGGGAATCTACGAGCAGTACTTC